Shown below are 27 T cell receptor beta chains from a single sample sequenced in a study of Ad26.COV2.S vaccination and SARS-CoV-2 variants. Treatment noted: 19 received Ad26.COV2.S at low or high dose, single or two shots; roughly five received placebo; per-sample allocation not given. The samples date from day 63 after the first vaccine or placebo injection. TCRdb's copy holds only in-frame clones and misses some; the assay was immunoSEQ multiplex PCR. The sample records 350,000 to 500,000 clones, about 88% being singletons. The sample in question was peripheral blood, obtained in a trial of Ad26.COV2.S vaccine versus placebo. The source is a person between 18 and 65 years old who received the Ad26.COV2.S COVID-19 vaccine or a placebo.

The rearrangement uses TRBV5-1 and TRBJ2-1; 9 positions agree with TRBD2. CDR1 and CDR2 (germline): SGHRS, YFSETQ. V gave up 3 bases and J gave up 7 bases; unmatched junction bases: 2. The CDR3 consists of 13 residues. CDR3: CASSSGLANEQFF. The CDR3 region has the DNA TGCGCCAGCAGCTCGGGACTAGCTAATGAGCAGTTCTTC.

This clone turned up a few times. This chain uses TRBV2 with TRBJ1-4, with TRBD1 as a possible D gene (5 bases). This CDR3 is 12 amino acids long. Germline values: CDR1 SNHLY, CDR2 FYNNEI. V was cut by 6 bases and J by 9 bases, with 11 bases left in between. CDR3 DNA sequence: TGTGCCAGCAGCCCCAGGGATAAAAAACTGTTTTTT. This translates into CASSPRDKKLFF.

Concerning this clone: This same CDR3 is encoded by further DNA sequences in the sample. The chain links TRBV2 to TRBJ2-7, with D possibly TRBD1 on 5 matching bases. Germline-derived CDR1 and CDR2 are SNHLY and FYNNEI. Trimming removed 2 bases at V and 2 bases at J, with 10 bases between. The CDR3 runs to 14 residues. In nucleotides, the CDR3 is TGTGCCAGCAGTGAACAGGGTTCCACCTACGAGCAGTACTTC. Its protein is CASSEQGSTYEQYF. Complete variable domain (other parts from reference TRBV2 and TRBJ2-7): EPEVTQTPSHQVTQMGQEVILRCVPISNHLYFYWYRQILGQKVEFLVSFYNNEISEKSEIFDDQFSVERPDGSNFTLKIRSTKLEDSAMYFCASSEQGSTYEQYFGPGTRLTVT.

The chain carries TRBV28 and TRBJ2-7; the match to TRBD1 covers 7 bases. With 7 bases clipped from V and 3 bases from J, the junction kept 6 bases outside the gene matches. Per germline, CDR1 MDHEN and CDR2 SYDVKM. The CDR3 loop spans 13 amino acids. CDR3 protein: CASTTTGSYEQYF. The CDR3 DNA reads as TGTGCCAGCACCACGACAGGGAGCTACGAGCAGTACTTC.

A few counts support this clone. V usage is TRBV24-1 and J usage is TRBJ2-7, with D perhaps TRBD1 (6 bases). The CDR3 extends over 14 amino acids. Trimming cost V 4 bases and J 2 bases, with 11 bases left between them. CDR1 and CDR2 from the germline V gene are KGHDR and SFDVKD. The CDR3 DNA reads as TGTGCCACCAGTGACAGCGACAGGACCTACGAGCAGTACTTC. It codes for CATSDSDRTYEQYF.

The chain recombines TRBV19 with TRBJ1-5, with 8 bases fitting TRBD1. Trimming removed 9 bases from V and 4 bases from J; junction bases left unmatched: 8. Germline CDR1 reads LNHDA; CDR2 reads SQIVND (reference sequence). This CDR3 has 14 residues. The CDR3 nucleotides read TGTGCCAGCGGACAGGGCGGGAGAAATCAGCCCCAGCATTTT. Translated, it gives CASGQGGRNQPQHF.

This chain joins TRBV7-9 and TRBJ1-2, with 8 bases that match TRBD1. V lost 2 bases and J lost 10; bases outside the gene matches: 6. Per the germline V gene, CDR1 is SEHNR and CDR2 is FQNEAQ (reference sequence). The CDR3 spans 13 residues. Here the CDR3 DNA reads TGTGCCAGCAGCTTACACAGGGGGTACGACTACACCTTC. Translation gives CASSLHRGYDYTF.

J is TRBJ2-1 and V is TRBV11-3; possible D gene TRBD1, 6 bases. The length of the CDR3 is 16 residues. Germline-derived CDR1 and CDR2 are SGHNT and YENEEA. V was cut by 3 bases and J by 3 bases, with 15 bases left in between. The CDR3 nucleotides read TGTGCCAGCAGCTTTAATGGACAGAGAGACTACAATGAGCAGTTCTTC. This encodes CASSFNGQRDYNEQFF.

Notes on this clone: Other DNA sequences from this sample encode an identical CDR3 as well. The V and J genes are TRBV2 and TRBJ1-2; possible D gene TRBD1, 5 bases. Per germline, CDR1 SNHLY and CDR2 FYNNEI. Trimming removed 6 bases at V and 2 bases at J, with 10 bases between. This CDR3 spans 13 amino acids. DNA of the CDR3: TGTGCCAGCAGCGACAGTTTCAACTATGGCTACACCTTC. Translating gives CASSDSFNYGYTF.

V is TRBV11-2 and J is TRBJ2-7; D might be TRBD2 (5 bases). Between the trimmed V and J ends, which lost 3 bases and 2 bases, there was a span of 11 bases. This CDR3 has 14 residues. Per the germline V gene, CDR1 is SGHAT and CDR2 is FQNNGV. The CDR3 DNA reads TGTGCCAGCAGCTTTTTTGAGGGAACCTACGAGCAGTACTTC. It codes for CASSFFEGTYEQYF.

The chain links TRBV19 to TRBJ2-7, with D unresolved. V was pared by 3 bases and J by 1 base, with 10 bases between. The CDR3 spans 14 residues. The germline V gene encodes CDR1 LNHDA and CDR2 SQIVND (reference sequence). CDR3 in amino acids: CASSIRIGSYEQYV. CDR3 DNA sequence: TGTGCCAGTAGTATCCGGATAGGGTCCTACGAGCAGTACGTC.

As regards this clone: The sample holds other DNA sequences that translate to the same CDR3. The rearrangement links TRBV18 to TRBJ1-2, with 7 nucleotides matching TRBD1. V lost 3 bases, J lost 3 bases, and 4 bases stayed unmatched. CDR1 KGHSH and CDR2 LQKENI come from the germline V gene. This CDR3 has 14 residues. The CDR3 DNA reads TGTGCCAGCTCACCGCGACAGGGAGACTATGGCTACACCTTC. Residues: CASSPRQGDYGYTF. The full variable domain, with the rest looked up from reference TRBV18 and TRBJ1-2, is NAGVMQNPRHLVRRRGQEARLRCSPMKGHSHVYWYRQLPEEGLKFMVYLQKENIIDESGMPKERFSAEFPKEGPSILRIQQVVRGDSAAYFCASSPRQGDYGYTFGSGTRLTVV.

The V call is TRBV5-1, the J call TRBJ2-5; the D is unclear. CDR3 length equals 13 residues. V lost 4 bases to trimming and J lost 4 bases, with 11 bases between them. In germline, CDR1 is SGHRS, CDR2 YFSETQ. The CDR3 sequence is CASSPGSPETQYF. CDR3 DNA: TGCGCCAGCAGCCCGGGTTCACCAGAGACCCAGTACTTC.

This sequence joins TRBV4-3 and TRBJ2-1; 10 bases line up with TRBD2. Per the germline V gene, CDR1 is LGHNA and CDR2 is YSLEER. After removal of 5 bases from V and 0 bases from J, the junction contained 10 bases not matched to a gene. The CDR3 runs to 18 residues. CDR3 in amino acids: CASSSGLPSGSSYNEQFF. As DNA, the CDR3 is TGCGCCAGCAGCTCAGGGTTACCTAGCGGGAGCTCCTACAATGAGCAGTTCTTC.

The chain recombines TRBV7-9 with TRBJ2-5; D uncertain. Germline assignment: CDR1 SEHNR and CDR2 FQNEAQ (reference sequence). CDR3 length: 11 amino acids. The V end was cut by 2 bases, the J end by 5 bases, with 3 bases between. The CDR3 DNA sequence: TGTGCCAGCAGCTTATTCGAGACCCAGTACTTC. Translated: CASSLFETQYF.

The rearrangement links TRBV9 to TRBJ2-7; D gene uncertain. Germline-derived CDR1 and CDR2 are SGDLS and YYNGEE. The CDR3 totals 15 residues. The germline V and J ends were trimmed by 4 bases and 2 bases, with 16 bases remaining between them. CDR3 sequence: CASSLSVGTPYEQYF. Written as DNA, the CDR3 is TGTGCCAGCAGCCTCTCTGTAGGCACGCCCTACGAGCAGTACTTC.

This chain uses TRBV10-3 with TRBJ1-1, with 8 positions matching TRBD1. The CDR3 runs to 15 residues. With V trimmed by 6 bases and J by 4 bases, 10 bases remained unmatched. Germline values: CDR1 ENHRY, CDR2 SYGVKD. In DNA form, the CDR3 reads TGTGCCATCAGGCATGACAGGGGAGCAACCACTGAAGCTTTCTTT. Its protein product is CAIRHDRGATTEAFF.

The rearrangement joins TRBV23-1 to TRBJ2-5, with D possibly being TRBD2 (5 bases). TRBV23-1 is an open reading frame, and its role is uncertain. V dropped 6 bases and J dropped 0 bases, with 32 bases sitting between them. This CDR3 comprises 21 residues. For the CDR3, the DNA is TGCGCCAGCAGCCCCTCGCCGGGATCTTCCCCCCCTTCCAGCCACCAAGAGACCCAGTACTTC. It is translated as CASSPSPGSSPPSSHQETQYF.

V gene TRBV5-1 combines with J gene TRBJ2-5; D remains unclear. CDR3 length: 13 amino acids. From germline, CDR1 is SGHRS and CDR2 YFSETQ. V was trimmed by 1 base and J by 5 bases, leaving 9 bases between them. The CDR3 DNA follows: TGCGCCAGCAGCTTGACTCCCACGGAGACCCAGTACTTC. Protein product: CASSLTPTETQYF.

The J gene is TRBJ2-7, the V gene TRBV18; D is uncertain. The CDR3 contains 13 residues. Per the germline V gene, CDR1 is KGHSH and CDR2 is LQKENI. V was trimmed by 5 bases and J by 1 base, leaving 9 bases between them. CDR3 loop: CASSGGISYEQYV. CDR3 bases: TGTGCCAGCTCAGGTGGGATATCCTACGAGCAGTACGTC.

This chain uses TRBV5-1 with TRBJ2-3, with D tentatively TRBD1 (6 bases). The ends were cut back, 3 bases at V and 0 bases at J, with 11 bases in the middle. The CDR3 is made up of 15 amino acids. Germline values: CDR1 SGHRS, CDR2 YFSETQ. The CDR3 DNA is TGCGCCAGCAGCTGGCCCGGACAGAGCACAGATACGCAGTATTTT. It encodes CASSWPGQSTDTQYF.

J is TRBJ1-2 and V is TRBV18; D unresolved. The CDR3 has 16 amino acids. Germline V gene sequence: CDR1 KGHSH, CDR2 LQKENI. The V end lost 3 bases, the J end lost 3 bases, and 17 bases lay between the germline ends. The CDR3 reads CASSPSDGEGDYGYTF. The CDR3 nucleotides are TGTGCCAGCTCACCCTCCGATGGGGAGGGCGACTATGGCTACACCTTC.

The chain has TRBV27 and TRBJ1-2; TRBD1 is a possible D gene (6 bases). This CDR3 has 16 amino acids. The germline CDR1 and CDR2 sequences are MNHEY and SMNVEV (reference sequence). Trimming removed 5 bases at V and 4 bases at J, with 20 bases between. The CDR3 is CASSIRGGGLIYGYTF. CDR3 DNA: TGTGCCAGCAGTATCCGGGGAGGGGGTCTCATCTATGGCTACACCTTC.

The chain couples TRBV3-1 (or the pseudogene TRBV3-2) to TRBJ2-7; a weak D match, TRBD1 (5 bases). Deletions cut 4 bases from V and 2 bases from J, with 21 bases between. Germline loops: CDR1 LGHDT, CDR2 YNNKEL (reference sequence). The CDR3 consists of 17 residues. The CDR3 is CASSLARDSGFAYEQYV. CDR3 DNA: TGTGCCAGCAGCCTAGCCAGGGATTCAGGATTTGCCTACGAGCAGTACGTC.

This clone was counted a single time. The chain joins TRBV7-2 to TRBJ2-1; TRBD2 matches at 9 bases. The CDR3 sequence is 16 residues long. Germline trimming cut 2 bases from V and 0 bases from J; bases unmatched to any gene: 2. Per the germline V gene, CDR1 is SGHTA and CDR2 is FQGNSA. CDR3 in DNA: TGTGCCAGCAGCTTACTAGCGGGGTTCTCCTACAATGAGCAGTTCTTC. Encoded protein: CASSLLAGFSYNEQFF.

The table lists this clone with a count of one. The chain recombines TRBV13 with TRBJ2-4; 8 nucleotides agree with TRBD2. With V trimmed by 5 bases and J by 8 bases, 14 bases remained unmatched. This CDR3 is built from 16 residues. Germline CDR1 is PRHDT and CDR2 is FYEKMQ (reference sequence). The CDR3 reads CASSAFRAGVEYIQYF. As DNA, the CDR3 is TGTGCCAGCAGCGCTTTCCGAGCGGGAGTGGAGTACATTCAGTACTTC.

This clone was seen just once. This chain joins TRBV6-5 and TRBJ2-1, with D unresolved. The germline V gene has CDR1 MNHEY and CDR2 SVGAGI. Between the trimmed V and J ends, which lost 5 bases and 4 bases, there was a span of 12 bases. The length of the CDR3 is 14 residues. The CDR3 bases are TGTGCCAGCAGTCCGGAGTGGGGATACAATGAGCAGTTCTTC. Its translation: CASSPEWGYNEQFF.